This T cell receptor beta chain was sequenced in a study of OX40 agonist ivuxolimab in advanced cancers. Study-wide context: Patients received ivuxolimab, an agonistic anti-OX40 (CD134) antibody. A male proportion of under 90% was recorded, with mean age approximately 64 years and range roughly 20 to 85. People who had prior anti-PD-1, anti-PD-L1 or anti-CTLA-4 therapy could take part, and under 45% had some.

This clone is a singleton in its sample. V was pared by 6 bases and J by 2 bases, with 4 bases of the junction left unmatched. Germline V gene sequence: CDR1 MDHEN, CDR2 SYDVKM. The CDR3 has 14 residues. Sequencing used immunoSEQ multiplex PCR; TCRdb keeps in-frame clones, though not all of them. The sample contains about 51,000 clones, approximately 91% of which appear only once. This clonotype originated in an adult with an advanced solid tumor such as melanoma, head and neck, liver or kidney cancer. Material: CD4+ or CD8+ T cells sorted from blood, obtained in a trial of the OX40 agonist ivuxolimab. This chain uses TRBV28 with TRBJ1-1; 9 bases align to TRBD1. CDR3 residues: CASRGGQGNTEAFF. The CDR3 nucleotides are TGTGCCAGCAGGGGGGGACAGGGTAACACTGAAGCTTTCTTT.